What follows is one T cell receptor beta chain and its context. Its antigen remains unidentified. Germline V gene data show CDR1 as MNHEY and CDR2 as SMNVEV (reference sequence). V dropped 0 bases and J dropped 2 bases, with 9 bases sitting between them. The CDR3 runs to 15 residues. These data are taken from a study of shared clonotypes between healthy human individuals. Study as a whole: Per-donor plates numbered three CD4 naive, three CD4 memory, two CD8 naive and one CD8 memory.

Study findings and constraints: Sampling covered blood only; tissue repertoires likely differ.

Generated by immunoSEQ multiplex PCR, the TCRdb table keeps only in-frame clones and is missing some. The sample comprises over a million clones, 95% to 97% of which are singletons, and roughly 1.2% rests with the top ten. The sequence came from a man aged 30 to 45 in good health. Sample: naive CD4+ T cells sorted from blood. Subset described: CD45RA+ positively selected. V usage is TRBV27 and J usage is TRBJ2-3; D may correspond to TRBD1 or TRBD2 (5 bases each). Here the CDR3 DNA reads TGTGCCAGCAGTTTATCGGGGGTCTACACAGATACGCAGTATTTT. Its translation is CASSLSGVYTDTQYF.